These T cell receptor beta chains were read from a single sample in a study of T cell repertoires in cytomegalovirus infection. The antigens for these receptors are not known. One entry per CDR3 protein, called by TCRdb with MiXCR from the reads. The sample consists of about 85,000 distinct CDR3 sequences, roughly half of them appearing once. This specimen was CD8+ T cells from cultured PBMCs, taken from culture after CMV antigen stimulation. The receptors come from a human donor in good health (CMV status not recorded). Some clones in this sample may be carry-over from other donors' samples. Each CDR3 is given with its conserved first and last residue. The order of the fields is J gene, clone size, V gene, D gene, CDR3 protein, CDR3 DNA. A D gene is named only where the DNA matches it firmly. Size is omitted from some rows. Given values are once, few, many or a class for expanded clones.

TRBJ2-2,.,TRBV12-5,TRBD2,CASGFAGVGGELFF,TGTGCTAGTGGTTTTGCGGGGGTCGGCGGGGAGCTGTTTTTT
TRBJ2-4,few,TRBV11-3,.,CASSLLIAKNIQYF,TGTGCCAGCAGCTTACTGATAGCCAAAAACATTCAGTACTTC
TRBJ2-5,few,TRBV7-2,TRBD2,CASSPRIGSGGAGETQYF,TGTGCCAGCAGCCCTAGGATTGGTAGCGGGGGGGCGGGAGAGACCCAGTACTTC
TRBJ2-3,.,TRBV10-3,.,CAIRRTGISDTQYF,TGTGCCATCAGAAGAACAGGTATTTCAGATACGCAGTATTTT
TRBJ1-2,.,TRBV7-2,.,CASSFRTVSVYTF,TGTGCCAGCAGCTTTAGGACGGTCAGTGTCTACACCTTC
TRBJ2-3,few,TRBV6-1,TRBD1,CASSAQGAVADTQYF,TGTGCCAGCAGTGCACAGGGGGCCGTCGCAGATACGCAGTATTTT
TRBJ1-4,.,TRBV2,.,CASSEGGTPTDSLFF,TGTGCCAGCAGTGAAGGGGGGACACCCACGGACTCACTGTTTTTC
TRBJ1-1,many,TRBV7-3,TRBD1,CASSPTGGEAEAFF,TGTGCCAGCAGCCCCACAGGGGGCGAGGCTGAAGCTTTCTTT
TRBJ2-6,few,TRBV29-1,.,CSVDGSGANVLTF,TGCAGCGTTGACGGCTCCGGGGCCAACGTCCTGACTTTC
TRBJ2-7,.,TRBV6-6,.,CASSSAGLKMYEQYF,TGTGCCAGCAGCTCGGCGGGACTCAAAATGTACGAGCAGTACTTC
TRBJ2-5,.,TRBV28,.,CASGRIQETQYF,TGTGCCAGCGGACGGATCCAAGAGACCCAGTACTTC
TRBJ1-1,.,TRBV9,.,CASSVEVREGTNTEAFF,TGTGCCAGCAGCGTAGAAGTGCGGGAGGGAACGAACACTGAAGCTTTCTTT
TRBJ2-7,.,TRBV11-1,.,CASSVGWGYEQYF,TGTGCCAGCAGCGTAGGTTGGGGCTACGAGCAGTACTTC
TRBJ2-7,few,TRBV27,.,CASSLRTGSYEQYF,TGTGCCAGCAGTCTAAGGACTGGGTCCTACGAGCAGTACTTC
TRBJ2-1,few,TRBV7-6,.,CASSSPGLPWEQFF,TGTGCCAGCAGCTCTCCGGGACTCCCGTGGGAGCAGTTCTTC
TRBJ2-7,few,TRBV29-1,.,CSVVGTSSYEQYF,TGCAGCGTTGTTGGGACCAGCTCCTACGAGCAGTACTTC
TRBJ2-3,.,TRBV12-3/TRBV12-4,.,CASSTRGLGTDTQYF,TGTGCCAGCAGTACCCGTGGACTCGGCACAGATACGCAGTATTTT
TRBJ1-1,.,TRBV28,.,CASSPWNLMNTEAFF,TGTGCCAGCAGTCCCTGGAACCTTATGAACACTGAAGCTTTCTTT
TRBJ1-1,once,TRBV10-3,TRBD1,CAIRIGQGMNTEACF,TGTGCCATCAGAATAGGACAGGGAATGAACACTGAAGCTTGCTTT
TRBJ1-6,.,TRBV4-2,TRBD1,CASSQDRQGASPLHF,TGTGCCAGCAGCCAAGATCGGCAGGGGGCCTCACCCCTCCACTTT
TRBJ2-7,.,TRBV14,TRBD1,CASSQTGTVKRYEQYF,TGTGCCAGCAGCCAAACCGGGACAGTGAAGAGATACGAGCAGTACTTC
TRBJ1-2,.,TRBV12-3/TRBV12-4,TRBD1,CASSLGQGYYGYTF,TGTGCCAGCAGTTTAGGACAGGGGTACTATGGCTACACCTTC
TRBJ2-7,.,TRBV9,.,CASSDTLDKQYF,TGTGCCAGCAGCGATACACTAGACAAGCAGTACTTC
TRBJ1-1,few,TRBV5-1,.,CASSQGPQNTEAFF,TGCGCCAGCAGCCAGGGACCCCAGAACACTGAAGCTTTCTTT
TRBJ1-2,many,TRBV7-8,.,CASSRSRDPISYGYTF,TGTGCCAGCAGCAGATCCCGGGACCCGATTTCCTATGGCTACACCTTC
TRBJ2-7,few,TRBV7-2,.,CASSTGLYEQYF,TGTGCCAGCAGTACAGGGCTCTACGAGCAGTACTTC
TRBJ2-1,.,TRBV2,TRBD1,CASTLGQGAEQFF,TGTGCCAGCACCCTAGGACAGGGAGCTGAGCAGTTCTTC
TRBJ2-7,.,TRBV11-2,.,CASSLTGPSYEQYF,TGTGCCAGCAGCTTAACTGGGCCTTCCTACGAGCAGTACTTC
TRBJ2-7,once,TRBV27,.,CASNSIGGAYEQYF,TGTGCCAGCAACAGCATTGGGGGCGCCTACGAGCAGTACTTC
TRBJ2-3,few,TRBV7-9,.,CASSLAEGSGLTDTQYF,TGTGCCAGCAGCTTAGCGGAGGGGAGCGGGCTAACAGATACGCAGTATTTT
TRBJ2-1,few,TRBV14,TRBD2,CASSPRTSGRVEQFF,TGTGCCAGCAGCCCGAGGACTAGCGGGAGGGTTGAGCAGTTCTTC
TRBJ1-6,.,TRBV9,TRBD1,CASSAGQGRYSPLHF,TGTGCCAGCAGCGCCGGACAGGGGAGATACTCACCCCTCCACTTT
TRBJ1-1,once,TRBV7-3,.,CASSSMTGTEAFF,TGTGCCAGCAGCTCAATGACGGGCACTGAAGCTTTCTTT
TRBJ2-6,.,TRBV3-1,.,CASSQGTGRGANVLTF,TGTGCCAGCAGCCAAGGCACGGGGCGAGGGGCCAACGTCCTGACTTTC
TRBJ2-7,.,TRBV27,.,CASSISRGTYEQYF,TGTGCCAGCAGTATATCGCGGGGAACCTACGAGCAGTACTTC
TRBJ2-2,.,TRBV7-3,.,CASREGANTGELFF,TGTGCCAGCAGAGAGGGGGCGAACACCGGGGAGCTGTTTTTT
TRBJ2-7,.,TRBV20-1,TRBD1,CSAERTGREQYF,TGCAGTGCCGAGAGGACAGGCCGCGAGCAGTACTTC
TRBJ2-2,.,TRBV2,.,CASSPRGAGAVTGELFF,TGTGCCAGCAGTCCCCGAGGGGCAGGGGCCGTCACCGGGGAGCTGTTTTTT
TRBJ2-1,.,TRBV10-3,.,CAISPGGGLNEQFF,TGTGCCATCAGTCCAGGGGGAGGCCTCAATGAGCAGTTCTTC
TRBJ2-7,.,TRBV7-8,.,CASSEGQGGWEQYF,TGTGCCAGCAGCGAAGGGCAGGGGGGTTGGGAGCAGTACTTC
TRBJ2-1,many,TRBV7-6,.,CASSPDPSAGHNEQFF,TGTGCCAGCAGCCCCGATCCTAGCGCCGGTCACAATGAGCAGTTCTTC
TRBJ2-3,.,TRBV28,.,CASSSPLDYLGPDTQYF,TGTGCCAGCAGTTCGCCCCTAGACTACCTGGGGCCAGATACGCAGTATTTT
TRBJ1-1,.,TRBV6-1,TRBD1,CASSPDRSYLNTEAFF,TGTGCCAGCAGTCCGGACAGGAGCTACTTGAACACTGAAGCTTTCTTT
TRBJ2-1,few,TRBV6-1,.,CASRVYNEQFF,TGTGCCAGCAGGGTCTACAATGAGCAGTTCTTC
TRBJ2-1,.,TRBV12-3/TRBV12-4,.,CASSWAGSEFSYNEQFF,TGTGCCAGCAGTTGGGCGGGGTCAGAGTTCTCCTACAATGAGCAGTTCTTC
TRBJ2-1,.,TRBV27,.,CASSQQLAGLFF,TGTGCCAGCAGTCAACAACTAGCAGGGCTGTTCTTC
TRBJ2-7,few,TRBV6-8,TRBD2,CASSYSGLAGGAYEQYF,TGTGCCAGCAGTTATTCGGGACTAGCGGGAGGTGCCTACGAGCAGTACTTC
TRBJ2-1,few,TRBV6-8,TRBD1,CASTPRDRAHNEQFF,TGTGCCAGCACCCCCCGGGACAGGGCCCACAATGAGCAGTTCTTC
TRBJ1-5,few,TRBV10-3,.,CAISEYLPGAEGNQPQHF,TGTGCCATCAGTGAGTACCTCCCGGGAGCCGAAGGCAATCAGCCCCAGCATTTT
TRBJ1-5,.,TRBV7-8,TRBD1,CASSLAIDREVGYSNQPQHF,TGTGCCAGCAGCTTAGCGATCGACAGGGAGGTCGGATATAGCAATCAGCCCCAGCATTTT